The next 7 T cell receptor beta chains were all read from a single sample in a study of OX40 agonist ivuxolimab in advanced cancers. Generated by immunoSEQ multiplex PCR, the TCRdb table keeps only in-frame clones and is missing some. Among tens of thousands of clones listed, 94% were seen once. The source was CD4+ or CD8+ T cells sorted from blood, collected in a trial of the OX40 agonist ivuxolimab. The receptors were sampled from an adult with an advanced solid tumor such as melanoma, head and neck, liver or kidney cancer.

J is TRBJ2-5 and V is TRBV9; TRBD1 aligns across 8 bases. CDR1 SGDLS and CDR2 YYNGEE come from the germline V gene. V was clipped by 0 bases and J by 1 base; unmatched bases: 8. The CDR3 totals 17 residues. The CDR3 DNA reads as TGTGCCAGCAGCGTAGCCGGACAGGGTCCCCTCCAAGAGACCCAGTACTTC. Translating gives CASSVAGQGPLQETQYF.

This chain connects TRBV4-3 to TRBJ2-3; possibly TRBD1 for D (5 bases). There are 15 residues in the CDR3. Germline V gives CDR1 LGHNA, CDR2 YSLEER. Trimming shortened V by 0 bases and J by 0 bases, and 7 bases separated the two germline ends. In DNA, the CDR3 is TGCGCCAGCAGCCAAGATCAGGGCAGCACAGATACGCAGTATTTT. It yields the protein CASSQDQGSTDTQYF.

This chain connects TRBV29-1 to TRBJ2-5; D gene ambiguous. The CDR3 consists of 15 residues. Germline lookup yields CDR1 SQVTM and CDR2 ANQGSEA. V was shortened by 3 bases and J by 0 bases, with 14 bases between the two germline ends. CDR3 in amino acids: CSVEGGRPDQETQYF. DNA for the CDR3: TGCAGCGTTGAGGGCGGCAGGCCCGACCAAGAGACCCAGTACTTC.

The genes are TRBV27 and TRBJ1-4, with D perhaps TRBD1 (6 bases). The CDR3 is 13 residues long. Trimming pared 6 bases from V and 7 bases from J, leaving 12 bases between. From germline, CDR1 is MNHEY and CDR2 SMNVEV (reference sequence). The CDR3 nucleotides read TGTGCCAGCAGCGTAGGGGGAGGTGAAAAACTGTTTTTT. Amino acid sequence: CASSVGGGEKLFF.

This sequence joins TRBV5-1 and TRBJ2-1; 7 bases fit TRBD1. CDR1 and CDR2 from the germline V gene are SGHRS and YFSETQ. J gave up 3 bases and V 6 bases, and 12 bases lay outside the gene matches. The CDR3 sequence is 16 residues long. This CDR3 reads CASTSSEGAYYNEQFF. The CDR3 region has the DNA TGCGCCAGCACATCTTCAGAGGGGGCGTACTACAATGAGCAGTTCTTC.

V is TRBV6-5 and J is TRBJ1-1; D possibly corresponds to TRBD1 (5 bases). Trimming took off 1 base at V and 11 bases at J, with 20 bases between the two ends. Per the germline V gene, CDR1 is MNHEY and CDR2 is SVGAGI. The CDR3 covers 15 residues. In DNA, the CDR3 is TGTGCCAGCAGTTACTACCCGGACCTTACTCGACAGGCTTTCTTT. It codes for CASSYYPDLTRQAFF.

The chain has TRBV9 and TRBJ1-2; tentative D call: TRBD1 (6 bases). The CDR3 has 13 residues. Germline V gene lookup returns CDR1 SGDLS and CDR2 YYNGEE. Trimming left V 3 bases short and J 4 bases short, with 10 bases between. The CDR3 reads CASSEGTTYGYTF. The CDR3 coding sequence is TGTGCCAGCAGCGAAGGGACAACCTATGGCTACACCTTC.